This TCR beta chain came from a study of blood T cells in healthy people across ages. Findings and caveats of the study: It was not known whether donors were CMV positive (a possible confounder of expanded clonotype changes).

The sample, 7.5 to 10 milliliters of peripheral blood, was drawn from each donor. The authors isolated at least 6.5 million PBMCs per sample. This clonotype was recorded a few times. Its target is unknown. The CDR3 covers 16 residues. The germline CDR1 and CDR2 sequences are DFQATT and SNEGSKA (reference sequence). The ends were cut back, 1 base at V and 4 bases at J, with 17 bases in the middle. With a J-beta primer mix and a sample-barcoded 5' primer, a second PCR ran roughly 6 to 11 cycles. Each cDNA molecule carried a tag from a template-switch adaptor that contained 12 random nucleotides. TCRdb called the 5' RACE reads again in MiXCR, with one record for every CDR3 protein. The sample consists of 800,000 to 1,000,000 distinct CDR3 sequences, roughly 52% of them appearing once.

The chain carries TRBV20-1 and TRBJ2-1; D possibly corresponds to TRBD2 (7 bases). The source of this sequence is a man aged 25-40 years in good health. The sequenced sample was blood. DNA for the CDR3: TGCAGTGCTAGAGGCCCCTCGGGGGGCGAATACAATGAGCAGTTCTTC. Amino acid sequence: CSARGPSGGEYNEQFF.